This TCR beta chain was sequenced for a study of shared clonotypes between healthy human individuals. Regarding the study as a whole: How much donors shared clonotypes was expected to be affected by sequencing depth.

Details on this clone: As yet, its antigen is unknown.

CDR1 is SGHDT, CDR2 YYEEEE, per germline. This CDR3 is 15 amino acids long. Trimming left V 4 bases short and J 5 bases short, with 18 bases between. Clones were sequenced by immunoSEQ multiplex PCR, and TCRdb holds only the in-frame ones, with some missing. The sample has nearly 1 million clones, around 80% seen once. The material sequenced was memory CD4+ T cells sorted from blood. The subset here: CD45RA-negative fraction. The sequence derives from a man in his late teens or twenties in good health. This chain uses TRBV5-6 with TRBJ1-1, with D uncertain. Written as DNA, the CDR3 is TGTGCCAGCAGCACTGGACCCCGACTTTGGACTGAAGCTTTCTTT. Its protein product is CASSTGPRLWTEAFF.